Sequencing of this T cell receptor beta chain was carried out in a study of vaccination and CD4 T cells after COVID-19. Study information: Four females and six males made up the convalescents, with two Hispanic. As their vaccination, participants received two doses of either BNT162b2 or mRNA-1273 vaccine.

Cultured CD4+ T-cell DNA underwent Oncomine TCR Beta short-read sequencing. TCRdb reprocessed the PCR reads via MiXCR and lists one record per CDR3 protein. The table shows around 6,800 distinct CDR3 sequences, with 74% occurring only once. This CDR3 is 14 amino acids long. Germline V gives CDR1 KGHDR, CDR2 SFDVKD. V lost 9 bases, J lost 2 bases, and 13 bases lay in between. Treatment specified: approximately 11-day PBMC culture with coronavirus spike peptide pools or control peptides (ViraFEST assay). On this clonotype: Antigen: not known.

Study-level points and caveats: The study found that a median approximately 83% of reactive clones in convalescent patients appeared only post-vaccination. For convalescent patients, 304 of the 307 vaccine-specific clones analyzed were classified as spike mono-reactive.

The source material was CD4+ T cells from blood, cultured in vitro. The receptor was derived from a human donor who had recovered from COVID-19. The chain recombines TRBV24-1 with TRBJ1-5; unclear D gene. The CDR3 DNA follows: TGTGCCACCGGATCAAGCGGGGGCAATCAGCCCCAGCATTTT. Its translation: CATGSSGGNQPQHF.